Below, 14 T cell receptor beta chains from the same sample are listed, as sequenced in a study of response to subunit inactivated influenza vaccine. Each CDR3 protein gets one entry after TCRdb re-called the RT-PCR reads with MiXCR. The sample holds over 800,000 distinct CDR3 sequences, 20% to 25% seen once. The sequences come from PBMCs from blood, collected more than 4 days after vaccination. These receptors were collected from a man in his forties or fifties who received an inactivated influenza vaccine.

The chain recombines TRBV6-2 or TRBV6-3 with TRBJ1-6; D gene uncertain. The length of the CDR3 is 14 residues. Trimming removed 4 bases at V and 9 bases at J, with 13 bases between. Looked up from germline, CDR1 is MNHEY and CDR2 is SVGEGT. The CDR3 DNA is TGTGCCAGCAGTTCGGGAATCCCCTTTTCACCCCTCCACTTT. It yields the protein CASSSGIPFSPLHF.

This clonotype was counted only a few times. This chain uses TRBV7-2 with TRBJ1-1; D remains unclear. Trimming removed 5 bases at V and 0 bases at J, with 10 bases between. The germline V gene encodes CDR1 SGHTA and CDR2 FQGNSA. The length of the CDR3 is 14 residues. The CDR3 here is CASSELTMNTEAFF. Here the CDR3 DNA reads TGTGCCAGCAGCGAGCTGACAATGAACACTGAAGCTTTCTTT.

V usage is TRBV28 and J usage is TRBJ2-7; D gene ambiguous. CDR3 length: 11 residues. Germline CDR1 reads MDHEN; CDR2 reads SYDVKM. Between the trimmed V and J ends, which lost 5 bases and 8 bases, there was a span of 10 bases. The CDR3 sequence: CASSRPSKQYF. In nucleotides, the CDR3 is TGTGCCAGCAGTCGGCCAAGTAAGCAGTACTTC.

DNA for the CDR3: TGTGCCAGCCACCAATCTGGGGCCAACGTCCTGACTTTC. It encodes CASHQSGANVLTF. The chain employs TRBV7-9 and TRBJ2-6, with no clear D. Germline V gene data show CDR1 as SEHNR and CDR2 as FQNEAQ (reference sequence). Trimming removed 8 bases at V and 1 base at J, with 6 bases between. The CDR3 covers 13 residues.

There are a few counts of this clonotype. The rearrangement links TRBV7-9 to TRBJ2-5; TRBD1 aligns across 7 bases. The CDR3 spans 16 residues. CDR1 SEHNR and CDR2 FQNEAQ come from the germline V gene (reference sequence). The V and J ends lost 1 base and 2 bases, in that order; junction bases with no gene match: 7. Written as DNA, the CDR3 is TGTGCCAGCAGCTTAGTAGGCCGGACAGGTCAAGAGACCCAGTACTTC. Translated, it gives CASSLVGRTGQETQYF. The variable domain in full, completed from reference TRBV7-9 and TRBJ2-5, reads DTGVSQNPRHKITKRGQNVTFRCDPISEHNRLYWYRQTLGQGPEFLTYFQNEAQLEKSRLLSDRFSAERPKGSFSTLEIQRTEQGDSAMYLCASSLVGRTGQETQYFGPGTRLLVL.

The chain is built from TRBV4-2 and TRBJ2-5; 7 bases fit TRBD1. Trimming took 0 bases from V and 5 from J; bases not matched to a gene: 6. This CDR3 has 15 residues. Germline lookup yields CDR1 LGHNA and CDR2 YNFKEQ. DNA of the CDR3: TGTGCCAGCAGCCAAGATCGAGGGGGCTGGGAGACCCAGTACTTC. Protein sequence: CASSQDRGGWETQYF.

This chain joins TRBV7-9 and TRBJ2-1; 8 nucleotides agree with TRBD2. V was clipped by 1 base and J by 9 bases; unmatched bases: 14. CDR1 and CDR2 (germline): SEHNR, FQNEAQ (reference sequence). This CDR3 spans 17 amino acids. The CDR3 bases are TGTGCCAGCAGCTTAGGTGTAGCGGGGAGGATGAGCGGTGAGCAGTTCTTC. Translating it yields CASSLGVAGRMSGEQFF.

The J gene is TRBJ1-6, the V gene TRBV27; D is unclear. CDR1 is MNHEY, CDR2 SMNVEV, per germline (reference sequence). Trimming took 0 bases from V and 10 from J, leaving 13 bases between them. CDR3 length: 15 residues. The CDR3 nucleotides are TGTGCCAGCAGTTTATCGCCCCTTTTGGGATCACCCCTCCACTTT. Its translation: CASSLSPLLGSPLHF.

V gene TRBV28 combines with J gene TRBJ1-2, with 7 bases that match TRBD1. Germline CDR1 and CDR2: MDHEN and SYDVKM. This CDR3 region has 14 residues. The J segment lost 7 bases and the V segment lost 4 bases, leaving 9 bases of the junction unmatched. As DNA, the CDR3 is TGTGCCAGCAGTTCCCGACAGGGATATGGTGGCTACACCTTC. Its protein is CASSSRQGYGGYTF.

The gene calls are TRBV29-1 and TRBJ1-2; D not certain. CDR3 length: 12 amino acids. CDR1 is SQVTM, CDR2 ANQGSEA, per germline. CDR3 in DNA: TGCAACGCACTGACCGGGAACTATGGCTACACCTTC. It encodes CNALTGNYGYTF.

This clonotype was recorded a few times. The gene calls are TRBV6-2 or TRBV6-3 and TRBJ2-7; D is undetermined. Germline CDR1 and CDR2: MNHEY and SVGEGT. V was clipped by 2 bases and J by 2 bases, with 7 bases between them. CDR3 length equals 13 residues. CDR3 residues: CASSYELPYEQYF. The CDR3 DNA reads TGTGCCAGCAGTTACGAACTGCCCTACGAGCAGTACTTC.

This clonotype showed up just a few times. The DNA for the CDR3 is TGTGCCAGCAGTCTACTTAGCGGGGGCGATTACAATGAGCAGTTCTTC. It encodes CASSLLSGGDYNEQFF. This rearrangement joins TRBV27 to TRBJ2-1, with 9 positions matching TRBD2. The trim removed 5 bases at V and 4 bases at J, leaving 9 bases unmatched. Germline values: CDR1 MNHEY, CDR2 SMNVEV (reference sequence). The CDR3 extends over 16 amino acids.

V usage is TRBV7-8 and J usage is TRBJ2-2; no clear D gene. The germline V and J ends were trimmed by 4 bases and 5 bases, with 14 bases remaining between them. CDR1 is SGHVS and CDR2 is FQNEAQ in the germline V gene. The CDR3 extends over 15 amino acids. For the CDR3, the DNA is TGTGCCAGCAGCTCCCGGGCCGACGGGACCGGGGAGCTGTTTTTT. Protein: CASSSRADGTGELFF.

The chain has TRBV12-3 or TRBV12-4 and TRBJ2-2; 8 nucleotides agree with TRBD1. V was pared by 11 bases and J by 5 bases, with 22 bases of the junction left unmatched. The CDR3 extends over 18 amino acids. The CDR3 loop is CAFSFRYFGQGGTGELFF. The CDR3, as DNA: TGTGCCTTCAGTTTTCGGTATTTTGGACAGGGTGGAACCGGGGAGCTGTTTTTT.